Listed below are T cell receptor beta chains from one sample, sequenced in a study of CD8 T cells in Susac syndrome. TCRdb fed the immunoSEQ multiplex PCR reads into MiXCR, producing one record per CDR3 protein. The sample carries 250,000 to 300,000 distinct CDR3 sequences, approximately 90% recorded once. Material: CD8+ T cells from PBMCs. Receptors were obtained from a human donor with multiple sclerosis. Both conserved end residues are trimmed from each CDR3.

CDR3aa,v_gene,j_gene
ASSLSGVQSGANVLT,TRBV4-1,TRBJ2-6
ASSLLIGGDQQF,TRBV11-2,TRBJ2-1
ASSVFGGAGYEQY,TRBV27,TRBJ2-7
ASSLVVGSSLNEKLF,TRBV7-9,TRBJ1-4
AWSVGGVSNEQF,TRBV30,TRBJ2-1
ASSLVSYRTASTEAF,TRBV11-2,TRBJ1-1
ASSGFTDGNTIY,TRBV25-1,TRBJ1-3
SAPRGRMSETQY,TRBV20-1,TRBJ2-5
ASSPQREGLYEQY,TRBV6-5,TRBJ2-7
ASSQDSSYNSPLH,TRBV4-1,TRBJ1-6
ASSASTGSNEQF,TRBV9,TRBJ2-1
ASRNGGDGTDTQY,TRBV12-3/TRBV12-4,TRBJ2-3
ASSLGGGIFDYT,TRBV27,TRBJ1-2
ASSHNRDAQETQY,TRBV4-1,TRBJ2-5
ASSLSRVHIQY,TRBV27,TRBJ2-4
SVELRTLSSYEQY,TRBV29-1,TRBJ2-7
ATSSSPGYEQY,TRBV15,TRBJ2-7
ASSFGGPIHNEQF,TRBV5-4,TRBJ2-1
ASRTTGEATEAF,TRBV6-1,TRBJ1-1
ASSLKGNYGYT,TRBV27,TRBJ1-2
SVMEGGSYEQY,TRBV29-1,TRBJ2-7
ASRTEGTTNTEAF,TRBV12-2,TRBJ1-1
ASSEYVAQY,TRBV25-1,TRBJ2-7
SAILNRADGYT,TRBV20-1,TRBJ1-2
ASSTLGTEAF,TRBV27,TRBJ1-1
SAYSLAGGTYEQY,TRBV20-1,TRBJ2-7
ASRSGNTEAF,TRBV7-9,TRBJ1-1
ATSDAFGTGGTDTQY,TRBV24-1,TRBJ2-3
SAREISKAF,TRBV20-1,TRBJ2-1
ASSPRGGSEKAF,TRBV5-1,TRBJ1-1
ASSLLGSRSEAF,TRBV27,TRBJ1-1
ASSSGRGDEQY,TRBV7-9,TRBJ2-7
ASSFRQVDGEQY,TRBV5-1,TRBJ2-7
SARDLSGTGMFEQY,TRBV20-1,TRBJ2-7
ASSPDRFLSTQY,TRBV6-5,TRBJ2-7
ASSTSGTAYEQY,TRBV19,TRBJ2-7
ASSLELAGNYEQY,TRBV5-1,TRBJ2-7
ASSTGTSGSTDTQY,TRBV7-2,TRBJ2-3
ASSPPDRGRWRQETQY,TRBV6-2/TRBV6-3,TRBJ2-5
ASSFTRSYNEQF,TRBV7-9,TRBJ2-1
ASSLYRGHETQY,TRBV27,TRBJ2-5
ASSFEGSYNEQF,TRBV12-3/TRBV12-4,TRBJ2-1
SAPGPTGELF,TRBV29-1,TRBJ2-2
ATSEGWNQPQH,TRBV24-1,TRBJ1-5
AGRSGYGYT,TRBV30,TRBJ1-2
ASSLIGGLANTEAF,TRBV5-1,TRBJ1-1
ASSIDGLAGGFSYNEQF,TRBV19,TRBJ2-1
SARRTNRNTIY,TRBV20-1,TRBJ1-3
ASKSSRGAHVGYT,TRBV9,TRBJ1-2
ASSLTGDEQY,TRBV7-9,TRBJ2-7
ASSLGTGNLGYT,TRBV7-9,TRBJ1-2
ATSDLEMGRTDTQY,TRBV24-1,TRBJ2-3
ASSGDGPGYT,TRBV27,TRBJ1-2
ASSQIAGVANEQF,TRBV14,TRBJ2-1
ASSLYGVVNTEAF,TRBV27,TRBJ1-1
AWREVSATDTQY,TRBV30,TRBJ2-3
ASSPSGSIDTQY,TRBV12-3/TRBV12-4,TRBJ2-3
SARDLGQEYEQY,TRBV20-1,TRBJ2-7
ASSLQGGMNTEAF,TRBV11-2,TRBJ1-1
ASSKQY,TRBV2,TRBJ2-7